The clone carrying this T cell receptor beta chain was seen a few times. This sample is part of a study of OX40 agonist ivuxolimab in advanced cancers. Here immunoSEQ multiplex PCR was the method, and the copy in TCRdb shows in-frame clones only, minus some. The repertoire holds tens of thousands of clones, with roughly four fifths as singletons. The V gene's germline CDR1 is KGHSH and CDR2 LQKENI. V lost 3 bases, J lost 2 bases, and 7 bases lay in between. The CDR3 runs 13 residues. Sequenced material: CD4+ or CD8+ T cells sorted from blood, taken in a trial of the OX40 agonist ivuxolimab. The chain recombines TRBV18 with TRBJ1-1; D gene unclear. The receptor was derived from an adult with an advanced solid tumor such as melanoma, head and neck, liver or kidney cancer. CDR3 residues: CASSPQPNTEAFF. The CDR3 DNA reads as TGTGCCAGCTCACCTCAGCCAAACACTGAAGCTTTCTTT.